The present TCR beta chain was sequenced within a study of T cell responses to AZD1222 COVID-19 vaccine. Broader study findings: With dominance at 160-218 and 743-854, vaccine-associated CD4 TCRs spanned spike. There were mostly white British donors and more females than males, and clonal diversity was possibly underestimated. Just a handful of AZD1222 recipients were seropositive at baseline.

The assay was immunoSEQ multiplex PCR, and TCRdb's table has in-frame clones only and misses some. The table shows around 150,000 clones, with approximately 92% occurring only once. Looked up from germline, CDR1 is GTSNPN and CDR2 is SVGIG (reference sequence). CDR3 size: 13 residues. With V trimmed by 4 bases and J by 8 bases, 10 bases remained unmatched. Note on this clone: Its antigen remains unknown.

The genes are TRBV30 and TRBJ1-2, with TRBD1 matching 7 bases. The clonotype was recovered from an adult who received the AZD1222 COVID-19 vaccine. Specimen: peripheral blood, collected 28 days after the second AZD1222 dose. CDR3 amino acids: CAWIKGAGRGYTF. The CDR3 bases are TGTGCCTGGATTAAGGGGGCAGGGCGAGGCTACACCTTC.